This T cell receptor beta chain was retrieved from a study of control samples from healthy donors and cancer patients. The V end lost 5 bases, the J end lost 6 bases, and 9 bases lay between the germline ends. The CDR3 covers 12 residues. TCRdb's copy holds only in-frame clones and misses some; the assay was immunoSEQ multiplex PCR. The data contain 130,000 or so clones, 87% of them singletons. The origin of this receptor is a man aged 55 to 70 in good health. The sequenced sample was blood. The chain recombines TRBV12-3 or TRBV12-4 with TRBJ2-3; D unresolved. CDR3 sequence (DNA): TGTGCCAGCAGTCGCCTGGTGGATACGCAGTATTTT. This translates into CASSRLVDTQYF.